The next 17 T cell receptor beta chains were all read from a single sample in a study of blood T cell repertoires in COVID-19. TCRdb's copy holds only in-frame clones and misses some; the assay was immunoSEQ multiplex PCR. The top ten hold more than 1% of the sample, which has approximately 350,000 clones, about 90% seen once. Sample: peripheral blood. Source of these receptors: a man aged 40-49 years with acute or convalescent COVID-19.

This clone has only one observation. J is TRBJ2-3 and V is TRBV9; 8 bases agree with TRBD2. V was pared by 3 bases and J by 3 bases, with 12 bases of the junction left unmatched. CDR3 length: 17 amino acids. Germline V CDR1 and CDR2: SGDLS, YYNGEE. CDR3 DNA: TGTGCCAGCAGCGCCTTTGGCGGGCGGGGGGAAACAGATACGCAGTATTTT. The encoded protein is CASSAFGGRGETDTQYF. Full variable domain (rest looked up from reference TRBV9 and TRBJ2-3): DSGVTQTPKHLITATGQRVTLRCSPRSGDLSVYWYQQSLDQGLQFLIQYYNGEERAKGNILERFSAQQFPDLHSELNLSSLELGDSALYFCASSAFGGRGETDTQYFGPGTRLTVL.

J is TRBJ2-3 and V is TRBV5-1; 8 bases match TRBD2. The CDR3 is 16 amino acids. The germline CDR1 and CDR2 sequences are SGHRS and YFSETQ. V lost 4 bases, J lost 0 bases, and 7 bases stayed unmatched. The CDR3 sequence is CASSRTGGTSTDTQYF. The DNA for the CDR3 is TGCGCCAGCAGCAGGACGGGAGGGACTAGCACAGATACGCAGTATTTT.

The chain uses TRBV2 and TRBJ2-2; 9 bases align to TRBD1. Germline V gene lookup returns CDR1 SNHLY and CDR2 FYNNEI. V shed 8 bases and J 2 bases; nucleotides not matched to a gene: 6. The CDR3 spans 15 residues. The CDR3 bases are TGTGCCAGCCGGGGGACAGGGTTCAACACCGGGGAGCTGTTTTTT. Protein: CASRGTGFNTGELFF. Full variable domain (missing parts from reference TRBV2 and TRBJ2-2): EPEVTQTPSHQVTQMGQEVILRCVPISNHLYFYWYRQILGQKVEFLVSFYNNEISEKSEIFDDQFSVERPDGSNFTLKIRSTKLEDSAMYFCASRGTGFNTGELFFGEGSRLTVL.

V usage is TRBV2 and J usage is TRBJ2-3; TRBD1 matches at 8 bases. The J segment lost 2 bases and the V segment lost 2 bases, leaving 3 bases of the junction unmatched. Germline assignment: CDR1 SNHLY and CDR2 FYNNEI. This CDR3 contains 15 residues. CDR3 protein: CASSERRGHTDTQYF. CDR3 coding DNA: TGTGCCAGCAGTGAACGCAGGGGGCACACAGATACGCAGTATTTT.

This chain uses TRBV4-1 with TRBJ1-1; unclear D gene. Trimming removed 3 bases at V and 8 bases at J, with 7 bases between. Per the germline V gene, CDR1 is MGHRA and CDR2 is YSYEKL. This CDR3 has 11 residues. The CDR3 loop reads CASSQRYEAFF. The DNA of the CDR3 is TGCGCCAGCAGCCAGAGGTACGAAGCTTTCTTT.

The chain employs TRBV7-2 and TRBJ2-7; D is perhaps TRBD1 (6 bases). With 2 bases removed from V and 2 bases from J, the gap between germline ends came to 13 bases. The V gene's germline CDR1 is SGHTA and CDR2 FQGNSA. The CDR3 spans 15 residues. The CDR3 spells CASSLFRGETYEQYF. The CDR3 bases are TGTGCCAGCAGCTTATTCAGGGGCGAAACCTACGAGCAGTACTTC. Using reference TRBV7-2 and TRBJ2-7 for the parts outside the CDR3, the full variable domain is GAGVSQSPSNKVTEKGKDVELRCDPISGHTALYWYRQSLGQGLEFLIYFQGNSAPDKSGLPSDRFSAERTGGSVSTLTIQRTQQEDSAVYLCASSLFRGETYEQYFGPGTRLTVT.

This clone appeared once. The chain combines TRBV28 with TRBJ2-2; D not certain. CDR3 length: 15 residues. Per germline, CDR1 MDHEN and CDR2 SYDVKM. The V end lost 3 bases, the J end lost 5 bases, and 13 bases lay between the germline ends. The CDR3, as DNA: TGTGCCAGCAGTTTTTTCCCTAGGAAGACCGGGGAGCTGTTTTTT. Translating it yields CASSFFPRKTGELFF.

The table lists this clone with a few counts. The J gene is TRBJ2-2, the V gene TRBV5-5; 10 bases fit TRBD2. CDR3 size: 16 residues. CDR1 and CDR2 from the germline V gene are SGHKS and YYEKEE (reference sequence). The junction had 8 bases not matched to a gene; V was cut back by 3 bases and J by 6 bases. The chain's CDR3 is CASSSQRGGFSGELFF. The CDR3 nucleotides read TGTGCCAGCAGCTCACAGCGGGGGGGCTTCTCCGGGGAGCTGTTTTTT. Complete variable domain (other parts from reference TRBV5-5 and TRBJ2-2): DAGVTQSPTHLIKTRGQQVTLRCSPISGHKSVSWYQQVLGQGPQFIFQYYEKEERGRGNFPDRFSARQFPNYSSELNVNALLLGDSALYLCASSSQRGGFSGELFFGEGSRLTVL.

The V and J genes are TRBV9 and TRBJ1-6; D gene unclear. V was shortened by 0 bases and J by 7 bases, with 8 bases between the two germline ends. CDR1 is SGDLS, CDR2 YYNGEE, per germline. The CDR3 has 14 residues. CDR3 DNA sequence: TGTGCCAGCAGCGTAGTCGGGGAGAATTCACCCCTCCACTTT. Translating gives CASSVVGENSPLHF.

This sequence joins TRBV4-3 and TRBJ2-2, with D unclear. Germline V gives CDR1 LGHNA, CDR2 YSLEER. This CDR3 has 14 amino acids. With 1 base removed from V and 6 bases from J, the gap between germline ends came to 9 bases. The DNA for the CDR3 is TGCGCCAGCAGCCAAGTAACGACTGCCGGGGAGCTGTTTTTT. It is translated as CASSQVTTAGELFF.

The chain uses TRBV6-5 and TRBJ1-1; unclear D gene. Trimming cost V 4 bases and J 1 base, with 7 bases left between them. Germline V gene sequence: CDR1 MNHEY, CDR2 SVGAGI. The CDR3 is made up of 13 amino acids. CDR3 sequence reads: CASSSVRNTEAFF. The CDR3 nucleotides read TGTGCCAGCAGTTCTGTGCGGAACACTGAAGCTTTCTTT.

This rearrangement joins TRBV25-1 to TRBJ2-1; D is uncertain. The germline CDR1 and CDR2 sequences are MGHDK and SYGVNS. V was clipped by 1 base and J by 9 bases, with 10 bases between them. This CDR3 has 13 amino acids. The CDR3 region has the DNA TGTGCCAGCAGTGAATTTAGACTTTCTGAGCAGTTCTTC. It yields the protein CASSEFRLSEQFF.

This clone came up once. This rearrangement joins TRBV13 to TRBJ1-3; 7 bases fit TRBD1. Germline CDR1 PRHDT, CDR2 FYEKMQ (reference sequence). The CDR3 totals 15 residues. Unmatched junction bases numbered 8, after V lost 6 bases and J lost 3 bases. The DNA of the CDR3 is TGTGCCAGCAGTTTTGACAGGGAGCATGGAAACACCATATATTTT. Residues: CASSFDREHGNTIYF.

A few counts support this clone. The V and J genes are TRBV7-2 and TRBJ2-7, with TRBD1 identical over 8 bases. V shed 5 bases and J 3 bases; nucleotides not matched to a gene: 6. This CDR3 contains 14 residues. Germline CDR1 reads SGHTA; CDR2 reads FQGNSA. Here the CDR3 reads CASSPTGGIYEQYF. The CDR3 DNA is TGTGCCAGCAGCCCTACAGGGGGAATCTACGAGCAGTACTTC.

The chain is built from TRBV5-1 and TRBJ2-7; no definite D call. CDR3 length: 12 residues. The germline gives CDR1 SGHRS, CDR2 YFSETQ. V was trimmed by 5 bases and J by 0 bases, leaving 6 bases between them. The CDR3 sequence is CASSSHSYEQYF. CDR3 DNA sequence: TGCGCCAGCAGTTCCCACTCCTACGAGCAGTACTTC. Full variable domain (missing parts from reference TRBV5-1 and TRBJ2-7): KAGVTQTPRYLIKTRGQQVTLSCSPISGHRSVSWYQQTPGQGLQFLFEYFSETQRNKGNFPGRFSGRQFSNSRSEMNVSTLELGDSALYLCASSSHSYEQYFGPGTRLTVT.

The rearrangement links TRBV5-1 to TRBJ2-5, with D unclear. Germline V gives CDR1 SGHRS, CDR2 YFSETQ. V dropped 3 bases and J dropped 5 bases, with 5 bases sitting between them. The CDR3 spans 11 residues. The CDR3 DNA is TGCGCCAGCAGCTCTGTCGAGACCCAGTACTTC. This encodes CASSSVETQYF.

This clone was recorded only once. The chain carries TRBV4-1 and TRBJ1-3; D is undetermined. The CDR3 length is 14 residues. Between the trimmed V and J ends, which lost 2 bases and 0 bases, there was a span of 5 bases. Germline assignment: CDR1 MGHRA and CDR2 YSYEKL. CDR3 nucleotide sequence: TGCGCCAGCAGCCAAACAAGCTCTGGAAACACCATATATTTT. Protein: CASSQTSSGNTIYF.